Here is one T cell receptor (beta chain) with its context. The antigen is undetermined. The record originates from a study of identical twins. Study outcomes and limitations: Insertions were fewer in abundant cord blood beta clonotypes, whereas memory repertoires showed none of this pattern.

Germline V CDR1 and CDR2: MDHEN, SYDVKM. The CDR3 covers 15 residues. Deletions cut 6 bases from V and 2 bases from J, with 13 bases between. TCRdb recomputed calls from the 5' RACE reads with MiXCR, one row per CDR3 protein. Of more than 650,000 distinct CDR3 sequences listed, roughly 6.2% are singletons. Sequences were obtained from naive T cells sorted from blood. The TCR sequence derives from a man younger than 35 in good health. This chain joins TRBV28 and TRBJ1-4; TRBD1 is a possible D gene (5 bases). The DNA for the CDR3 is TGTGCCAGCAGCCTTGTGGGGACTACTAATGAAAAACTGTTTTTT. Its translation is CASSLVGTTNEKLFF.